What follows are 21 T cell receptor beta chains derived from one specimen sequenced in a study of blood T cells in healthy people across ages. Through a sample-barcoded 5' primer and a J-beta primer mix, a second PCR was run for roughly 7 to 12 cycles. TCRdb re-analysed the 5' RACE reads in MiXCR, keeping a single row per CDR3 protein. The sample includes about 640,000 distinct CDR3 sequences, approximately 30% of them seen just once. The sample was blood. These receptors were collected from a woman older than 75 in good health.

A word on this clonotype: A read error may account for a junction end that differs from germline. The DNA for the CDR3 is TGTGCCAGCAGCCAAGATCCGGTGAAAACTGAAGCTTTCTTT. Translation: CASSQDPVKTEAFF. V and J are TRBV3-1 and TRBJ1-1; D is ambiguous. Germline CDR1 reads LGHDT; CDR2 reads YNNKEL (reference sequence). The CDR3 is made up of 14 amino acids.

The J gene is TRBJ1-1, the V gene TRBV6-5; D is ambiguous. CDR1 MNHEY and CDR2 SVGAGI come from the germline V gene. The V gene lost 6 bases and the J gene lost 0 bases, with 11 bases spanning the gap. The CDR3 length is 14 residues. DNA for the CDR3: TGTGCCAGCAGGCTGACTAACGTGAACACTGAAGCTTTCTTT. Encoded protein: CASRLTNVNTEAFF.

This clonotype was detected many times. The genes are TRBV28 and TRBJ2-5, with 13 bases matching TRBD2. The ends lost 6 bases at V and 2 bases at J; junction bases unmatched: 9. The CDR3 runs 17 residues. Per the germline V gene, CDR1 is MDHEN and CDR2 is SYDVKM. CDR3 sequence: CASSLRGLAGLQETQYF. The CDR3 DNA reads TGTGCCAGCAGCCTCCGGGGACTAGCGGGGCTTCAAGAGACCCAGTACTTC.

At least ten counts were recorded for this clonotype. This chain links TRBV6-6 with TRBJ1-2; 11 bases match TRBD1. CDR1 is MNHNY, CDR2 SVGAGI, per germline (reference sequence). The junction had 7 bases not matched to a gene; V was cut back by 6 bases and J by 1 base. This CDR3 has 16 amino acids. CDR3: CASSGDRGKVNYGYTF. The DNA of the CDR3 is TGTGCCAGCAGCGGGGACAGGGGGAAGGTTAACTATGGCTACACCTTC.

This clonotype occurred a few times. The chain carries TRBV5-1 and TRBJ1-1; maybe TRBD1 (5 bases). Germline CDR1 and CDR2: SGHRS and YFSETQ. The CDR3 totals 17 residues. V dropped 5 bases and J dropped 6 bases, with 26 bases sitting between them. CDR3 sequence reads: CASSLGGFTTGYSEAFF. CDR3 nucleotides: TGCGCCAGCAGTCTCGGCGGCTTTACCACAGGATATTCTGAAGCTTTCTTT.

This clonotype was detected ten times or more. The genes are TRBV2 and TRBJ2-1; TRBD2 aligns across 8 bases. In germline, CDR1 is SNHLY, CDR2 FYNNEI. The CDR3 has 15 amino acids. Trimming cost V 6 bases and J 0 bases; bases outside gene matches: 4. The CDR3 is CASRGRGGSYNEQFF. The CDR3 coding sequence is TGTGCCAGCAGAGGTCGGGGGGGCTCCTACAATGAGCAGTTCTTC.

This clonotype was seen a few times. The V and J genes are TRBV20-1 and TRBJ2-3; possible D gene TRBD2, 6 bases. CDR1 is DFQATT and CDR2 is SNEGSKA in the germline V gene (reference sequence). This CDR3 is built from 15 residues. The V end lost 4 bases, the J end lost 2 bases, and 16 bases lay between the germline ends. The CDR3 is CSATRVSGFTDTQYF. CDR3 coding DNA: TGCAGTGCTACCCGTGTTAGCGGCTTCACAGATACGCAGTATTTT.

J is TRBJ2-1 and V is TRBV6-2 or TRBV6-3; tentative D call: TRBD2 (7 bases). Looked up from germline, CDR1 is MNHEY and CDR2 is SVGEGT. CDR3 length: 16 amino acids. The V end lost 1 base, the J end lost 7 bases, and 17 bases lay between the germline ends. CDR3 nucleotide sequence: TGTGCCAGCAGTTACTTAGGGGGGGCAGGAAGTAATGAGCAGTTCTTC. Translating gives CASSYLGGAGSNEQFF.

This clonotype was seen many times. The chain combines TRBV2 with TRBJ2-7; D gene ambiguous. Germline-derived CDR1 and CDR2 are SNHLY and FYNNEI. The CDR3 consists of 12 residues. Trimming removed 2 bases at V and 3 bases at J, with 5 bases between. The CDR3 DNA is TGTGCCAGCAGTGAAACGAGCTACGAGCAGTACTTC. Translating it yields CASSETSYEQYF.

In its sample, this clonotype was seen many times. The chain employs TRBV2 and TRBJ1-1, with 10 bases that match TRBD1. The germline gives CDR1 SNHLY, CDR2 FYNNEI. This CDR3 contains 17 residues. V lost 7 bases and J lost 2; bases outside the gene matches: 13. This CDR3 reads CASTPPTGGMGNTEAFF. In DNA form, the CDR3 reads TGTGCCAGCACTCCCCCGACAGGGGGCATGGGAAACACTGAAGCTTTCTTT.

CDR3 coding DNA: TGTGCCAGCAGCTTAGCCAGGCTAGCGGGGGCCAGGTACGAGCAGTACTTC. It is translated as CASSLARLAGARYEQYF. This sequence joins TRBV11-2 and TRBJ2-7; 10 nucleotides align to TRBD2. CDR1 and CDR2 (germline): SGHAT, FQNNGV. CDR3 length equals 17 residues. V gave up 1 base and J gave up 4 bases; unmatched junction bases: 10.

The chain uses TRBV12-3 or TRBV12-4 and TRBJ1-2; 12 nucleotides line up with TRBD1. This CDR3 region has 17 residues. V lost 4 bases and J lost 4; bases outside the gene matches: 10. The CDR3 protein is CASSYTGTGGASYGYTF. The CDR3 bases are TGTGCCAGCAGTTATACCGGGACAGGGGGCGCTTCCTATGGCTACACCTTC.

In regard to this clonotype: One base away lies a much larger clone, so this may be a sequencing read error. V is TRBV3-1 and J is TRBJ2-1, with 9 bases aligning to TRBD1. The ends lost 4 bases at V and 8 bases at J; junction bases unmatched: 12. The CDR3 extends over 16 amino acids. Per germline, CDR1 LGHDT and CDR2 YNNKEL (reference sequence). CDR3 bases: TGTGCCAGCAGCCTCCCCTACCGGGACAGGGACCATGAGCAGTTCTTC. As protein: CASSLPYRDRDHEQFF.

This clonotype was seen a few times. The CDR3 region has the DNA TGTGCCAGCAGCCAAGGATCCCTTCCCAGGATTAGGAAGGGAGAGACCCAGTACTTC. Translation gives CASSQGSLPRIRKGETQYF. The rearrangement uses TRBV3-1 and TRBJ2-5; D gene uncertain. Trimming pared 1 base from V and 4 bases from J, leaving 25 bases between. The CDR3 has 19 amino acids. Germline V gene data show CDR1 as LGHDT and CDR2 as YNNKEL (reference sequence).

As for this clonotype: With a much larger clone just one base away, this may be a read error. The chain couples TRBV7-2 to TRBJ1-2; D remains ambiguous. The CDR3 covers 13 residues. Trimming pared 4 bases from V and 9 bases from J, leaving 15 bases between. Germline V gene lookup returns CDR1 SGHTA and CDR2 FQGNSA. CDR3 loop: CASSSGSRLSYTF. The CDR3 DNA is TGTGCCAGCAGCTCAGGATCCCGCCTGAGCTACACCTTC.

This clonotype was seen a handful of times. The chain couples TRBV20-1 to TRBJ1-1; the D gene is possibly TRBD1 (6 bases). The V gene's germline CDR1 is DFQATT and CDR2 SNEGSKA (reference sequence). This CDR3 region has 17 residues. With 0 bases removed from V and 1 base from J, the gap between germline ends came to 18 bases. The DNA for the CDR3 is TGCAGTGCTAGAGATCCGGGCAGGGGAGTAGGGAACACTGAAGCTTTCTTT. It yields the protein CSARDPGRGVGNTEAFF.

As to this clonotype: With a much larger clone just one base away, this may be a read error. The chain uses TRBV12-3 or TRBV12-4 and TRBJ2-7; D gene ambiguous. V gave up 6 bases and J gave up 6 bases, with 15 bases separating them. There are 13 residues in the CDR3. The CDR3, as DNA: TGTGCCAGCAGGTCGGCAGTCTGCGGCGAGCAGTACTTC. Its translation is CASRSAVCGEQYF.

This clonotype was counted at least ten times. The gene calls are TRBV6-1 and TRBJ2-4; 9 bases fit TRBD1. The CDR3 spans 21 residues. Unmatched junction bases numbered 19, after V lost 2 bases and J lost 2 bases. Germline-derived CDR1 and CDR2 are MNHNS and SASEGT. The CDR3 DNA follows: TGTGCCAGCAGTGAACTCCTCGGAACAGGGGGCGCGGGCAAGTCCAAAAACATTCAGTACTTC. The encoded protein is CASSELLGTGGAGKSKNIQYF.

This clonotype has just a few counts. The chain is built from TRBV7-9 and TRBJ2-1, with D unclear. V dropped 5 bases and J dropped 9 bases, with 23 bases sitting between them. Looked up from germline, CDR1 is SEHNR and CDR2 is FQNEAQ (reference sequence). CDR3 length: 16 residues. The CDR3, as DNA: TGTGCCAGCAGCCCCCGGATACTTCTACGAGGCGTTGAGCAGTTCTTC. It translates to CASSPRILLRGVEQFF.

Ten or more counts support this clonotype. The chain is built from TRBV15 and TRBJ2-4; D gene ambiguous. Deletions cut 0 bases from V and 9 bases from J, with 12 bases between. Germline assignment: CDR1 LNHNV and CDR2 YYDKDF (reference sequence). There are 14 residues in the CDR3. The CDR3 loop reads CATSRDRVQSIQYF. The CDR3 DNA follows: TGTGCCACCAGCAGAGATCGGGTCCAAAGCATTCAGTACTTC.

The rearrangement joins TRBV11-2 to TRBJ2-1; TRBD2 matches 11 bases. J was trimmed by 8 bases and V by 5 bases; bases with no gene match: 11. From germline, CDR1 is SGHAT and CDR2 FQNNGV. CDR3 length: 16 amino acids. The DNA of the CDR3 is TGTGCCAGCAGCCTCAGACTAGCGGGACGGTGGGATGAGCAGTTCTTC. Encoded protein: CASSLRLAGRWDEQFF.